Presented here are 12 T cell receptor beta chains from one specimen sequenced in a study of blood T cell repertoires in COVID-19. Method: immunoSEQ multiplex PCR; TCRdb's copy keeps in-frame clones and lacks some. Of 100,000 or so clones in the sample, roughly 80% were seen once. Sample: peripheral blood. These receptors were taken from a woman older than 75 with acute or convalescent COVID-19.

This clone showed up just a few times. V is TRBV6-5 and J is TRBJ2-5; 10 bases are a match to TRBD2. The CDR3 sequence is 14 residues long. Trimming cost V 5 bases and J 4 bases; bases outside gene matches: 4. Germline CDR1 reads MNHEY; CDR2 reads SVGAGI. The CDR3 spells CASSPRLAGETQYF. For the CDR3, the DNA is TGTGCCAGCAGTCCACGACTAGCGGGAGAGACCCAGTACTTC.

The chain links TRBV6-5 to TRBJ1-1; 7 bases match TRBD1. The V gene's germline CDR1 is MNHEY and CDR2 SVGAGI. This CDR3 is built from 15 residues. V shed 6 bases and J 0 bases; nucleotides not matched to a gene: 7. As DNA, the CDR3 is TGTGCCAGCAGGAGGGGACAGCGAGTGAACACTGAAGCTTTCTTT. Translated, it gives CASRRGQRVNTEAFF.

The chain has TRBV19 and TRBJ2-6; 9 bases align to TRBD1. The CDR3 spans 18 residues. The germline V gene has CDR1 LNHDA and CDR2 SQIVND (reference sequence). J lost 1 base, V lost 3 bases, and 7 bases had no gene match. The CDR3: CASSIRRTGDSGANVLTF. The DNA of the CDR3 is TGTGCCAGTAGTATTAGGAGGACAGGGGATTCTGGGGCCAACGTCCTGACTTTC.

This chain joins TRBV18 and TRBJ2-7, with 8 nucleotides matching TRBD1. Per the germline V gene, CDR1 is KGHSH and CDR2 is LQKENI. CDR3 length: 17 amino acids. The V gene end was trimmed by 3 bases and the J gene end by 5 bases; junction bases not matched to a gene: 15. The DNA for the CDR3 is TGTGCCAGCTCACCTACGTCCAGGGGGCAGAAGAGGGACGAGCAGTACTTC. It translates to CASSPTSRGQKRDEQYF.

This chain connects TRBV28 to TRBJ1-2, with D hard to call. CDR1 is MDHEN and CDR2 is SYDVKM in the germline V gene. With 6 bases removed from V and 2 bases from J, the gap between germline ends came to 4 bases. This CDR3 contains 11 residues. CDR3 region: CASSQNYGYTF. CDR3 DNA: TGTGCCAGCAGCCAGAACTATGGCTACACCTTC.

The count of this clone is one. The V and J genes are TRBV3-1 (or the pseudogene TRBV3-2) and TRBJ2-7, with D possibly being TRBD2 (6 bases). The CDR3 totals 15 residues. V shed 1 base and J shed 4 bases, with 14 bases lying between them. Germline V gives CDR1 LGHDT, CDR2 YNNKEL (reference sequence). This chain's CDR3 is CASSQGVGSWYEQYF. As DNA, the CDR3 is TGTGCCAGCAGCCAAGGGGTCGGGAGCTGGTACGAGCAGTACTTC.

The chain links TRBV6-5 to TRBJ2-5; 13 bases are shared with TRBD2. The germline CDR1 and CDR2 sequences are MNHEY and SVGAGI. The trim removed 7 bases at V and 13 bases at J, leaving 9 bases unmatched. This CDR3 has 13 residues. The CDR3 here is CASTPGLAGPLYF. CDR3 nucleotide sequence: TGTGCCAGCACCCCGGGACTAGCGGGACCCTTGTACTTC.

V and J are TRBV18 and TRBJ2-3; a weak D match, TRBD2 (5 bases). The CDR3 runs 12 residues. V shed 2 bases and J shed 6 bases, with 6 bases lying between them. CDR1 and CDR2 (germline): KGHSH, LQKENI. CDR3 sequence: CASSPVADTQYF. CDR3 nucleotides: TGTGCCAGCTCACCAGTAGCGGATACGCAGTATTTT.

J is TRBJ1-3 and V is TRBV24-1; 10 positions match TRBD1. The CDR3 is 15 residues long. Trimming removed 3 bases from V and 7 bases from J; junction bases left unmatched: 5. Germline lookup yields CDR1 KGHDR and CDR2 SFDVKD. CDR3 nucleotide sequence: TGTGCCACCAGTGATCCCCGGACAGGGGGGAACACCATATATTTT. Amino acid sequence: CATSDPRTGGNTIYF.

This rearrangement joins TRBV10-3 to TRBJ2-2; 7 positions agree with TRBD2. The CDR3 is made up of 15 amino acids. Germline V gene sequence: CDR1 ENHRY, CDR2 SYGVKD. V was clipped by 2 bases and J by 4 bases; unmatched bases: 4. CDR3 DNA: TGTGCCATCAGTGAGCCGGGACTAAGCACCGGGGAGCTGTTTTTT. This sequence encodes CAISEPGLSTGELFF.

The CDR3 reads CASSSPIQNIQYF. In DNA, the CDR3 is TGTGCCAGCAGCAGTCCTATACAGAACATTCAGTACTTC. V usage is TRBV7-9 and J usage is TRBJ2-4; unclear D gene. Looked up from germline, CDR1 is SEHNR and CDR2 is FQNEAQ (reference sequence). V lost 5 bases, J lost 7 bases, and 12 bases lay in between. CDR3 length equals 13 residues.

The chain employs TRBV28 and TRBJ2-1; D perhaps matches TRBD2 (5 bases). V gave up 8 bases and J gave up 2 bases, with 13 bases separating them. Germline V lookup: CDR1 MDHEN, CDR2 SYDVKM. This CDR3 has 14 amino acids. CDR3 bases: TGTGCCAGCCGCCCCCCCGGGGCCTACAATGAGCAGTTCTTC. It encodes CASRPPGAYNEQFF.